These 9 T cell receptor beta chains originate from one sample sequenced in a study of blood T cell repertoires in COVID-19 (TCRdb year 2020). Libraries were made using the immunoSEQ multiplex PCR assay. TCRdb holds this immuneACCESS table with in-frame rearrangements only. Some clones are missing; in checked studies, unresolved V genes explain under half, and the rest has no known cause. Present in this sample are about 240,000 clones, around 90% of which were seen just once. The ten most abundant clones make up 6% to 9% of the sample. Sequencing used peripheral blood. These receptors all come from a man aged 60 to 75 who had recovered from COVID-19.

The chain combines TRBV28 with TRBJ1-1; D not certain. The CDR3 spans 11 residues. Trimming stripped 6 bases from V and 5 bases from J, with 7 bases between. Germline V gene sequence: CDR1 MDHEN, CDR2 SYDVKM. The CDR3 nucleotides are TGTGCCAGCAGCTTGAGAACTGAAGCTTTCTTT. It encodes CASSLRTEAFF. Together with reference TRBV28 and TRBJ1-1, the CDR3 gives the full variable domain: DVKVTQSSRYLVKRTGEKVFLECVQDMDHENMFWYRQDPGLGLRLIYFSYDVKMKEKGDIPEGYSVSREKKERFSLILESASTNQTSMYLCASSLRTEAFFGQGTRLTVV.

The chain employs TRBV6-5 and TRBJ2-2; 9 nucleotides align to TRBD2. The CDR3 length is 15 residues. The trim removed 6 bases at V and 6 bases at J, leaving 8 bases unmatched. In germline, CDR1 is MNHEY, CDR2 SVGAGI. CDR3 in DNA: TGTGCCAGCAGGATGGCGGGGGGGCCCGCCGGGGAGCTGTTTTTT. Amino acid sequence: CASRMAGGPAGELFF.

The chain combines TRBV6-1 with TRBJ1-2, with 8 nucleotides matching TRBD1. Germline CDR1 is MNHNS and CDR2 is SASEGT. The CDR3 sequence is 16 residues long. V was pared by 1 base and J by 3 bases, with 7 bases of the junction left unmatched. CDR3 amino acids: CASSEGTTGGHYGYTF. DNA of the CDR3: TGTGCCAGCAGTGAAGGTACCACAGGGGGACACTATGGCTACACCTTC.

The chain joins TRBV6-2 or TRBV6-3 to TRBJ2-5; a possible D gene is TRBD2 (5 bases). CDR3 length: 11 residues. Deletions cut 5 bases from V and 11 bases from J, with 12 bases between. Per the germline V gene, CDR1 is MNHEY and CDR2 is SVGEGT. CDR3 protein: CASSNLDLQYF. CDR3 sequence (DNA): TGTGCCAGCAGTAACCTGGACTTACAGTACTTC.

This chain links TRBV12-5 with TRBJ2-7; 9 bases are a match to TRBD2. CDR1 and CDR2 (germline): LGHNT, FRNRAP. Trimming removed 2 bases from V and 4 bases from J; junction bases left unmatched: 6. The CDR3 has 15 residues. The CDR3 sequence is CASGLWAGGPYEQYV. In nucleotides, the CDR3 is TGTGCTAGTGGTTTGTGGGCGGGGGGGCCTTACGAGCAGTACGTC.

V is TRBV2 and J is TRBJ2-6, with a weak D call TRBD1 (5 bases). Per the germline V gene, CDR1 is SNHLY and CDR2 is FYNNEI. There are 15 residues in the CDR3. V lost 5 bases and J 0 bases, leaving 8 bases between the germline ends. The CDR3 DNA reads TGTGCCAGCAGTTTAGGGGACTCTGGGGCCAACGTCCTGACTTTC. Amino acids: CASSLGDSGANVLTF.

This chain joins TRBV7-9 and TRBJ2-2; TRBD2 is a possible D gene (6 bases). CDR1 and CDR2 from the germline V gene are SEHNR and FQNEAQ (reference sequence). This CDR3 is built from 15 residues. V was pared by 6 bases and J by 2 bases, with 13 bases between. The CDR3 sequence: CASREAGTNTGELFF. In DNA form, the CDR3 reads TGTGCCAGCAGAGAAGCCGGGACTAACACCGGGGAGCTGTTTTTT. Looking up the rest from reference TRBV7-9 and TRBJ2-2 gives the full variable domain: DTGVSQNPRHKITKRGQNVTFRCDPISEHNRLYWYRQTLGQGPEFLTYFQNEAQLEKSRLLSDRFSAERPKGSFSTLEIQRTEQGDSAMYLCASREAGTNTGELFFGEGSRLTVL.

The V call is TRBV6-5, the J call TRBJ2-6; unclear D gene. The germline V gene has CDR1 MNHEY and CDR2 SVGAGI. CDR3 length: 14 amino acids. Trimming took off 8 bases at V and 0 bases at J, with 8 bases between the two ends. CDR3 amino acids: CASYSTSGANVLTF. The CDR3, as DNA: TGTGCCAGCTACAGTACCTCTGGGGCCAACGTCCTGACTTTC.

J is TRBJ2-2 and V is TRBV11-2, with D maybe TRBD2 (6 bases). Trimming left V 5 bases short and J 0 bases short, with 13 bases between. The CDR3 has 16 residues. Germline CDR1 reads SGHAT; CDR2 reads FQNNGV. The CDR3 spells CASSPRGGANTGELFF. DNA for the CDR3: TGTGCCAGCAGCCCACGGGGCGGGGCGAACACCGGGGAGCTGTTTTTT.